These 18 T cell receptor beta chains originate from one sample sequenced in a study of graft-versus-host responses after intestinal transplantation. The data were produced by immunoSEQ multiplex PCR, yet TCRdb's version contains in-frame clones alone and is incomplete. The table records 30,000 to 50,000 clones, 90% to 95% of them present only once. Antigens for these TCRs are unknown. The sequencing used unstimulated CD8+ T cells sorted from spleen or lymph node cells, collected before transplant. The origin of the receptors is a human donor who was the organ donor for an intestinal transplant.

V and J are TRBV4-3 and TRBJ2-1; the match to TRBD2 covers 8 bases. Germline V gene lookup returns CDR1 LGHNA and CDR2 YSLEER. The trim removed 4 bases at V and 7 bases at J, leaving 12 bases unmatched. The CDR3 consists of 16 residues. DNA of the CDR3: TGCGCCAGCAGCCCCCAGGTAGCGGGGATTGGTAATGAGCAGTTCTTC. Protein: CASSPQVAGIGNEQFF.

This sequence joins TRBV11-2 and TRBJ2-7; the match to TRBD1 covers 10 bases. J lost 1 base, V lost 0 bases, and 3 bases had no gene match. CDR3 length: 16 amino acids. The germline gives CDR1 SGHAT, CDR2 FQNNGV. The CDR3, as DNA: TGTGCCAGCAGCTTAGACCCGGGACAGGGGTCCTACGAGCAGTACTTC. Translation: CASSLDPGQGSYEQYF.

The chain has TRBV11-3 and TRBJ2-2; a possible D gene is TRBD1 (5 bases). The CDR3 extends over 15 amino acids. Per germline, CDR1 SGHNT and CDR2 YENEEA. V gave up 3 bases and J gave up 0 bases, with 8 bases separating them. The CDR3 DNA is TGTGCCAGCAGCTTCAGGGAATCGAACACCGGGGAGCTGTTTTTT. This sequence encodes CASSFRESNTGELFF. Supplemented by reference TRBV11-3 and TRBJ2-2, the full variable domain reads EAGVVQSPRYKIIEKKQPVAFWCNPISGHNTLYWYLQNLGQGPELLIRYENEEAVDDSQLPKDRFSAERLKGVDSTLKIQPAELGDSAVYLCASSFRESNTGELFFGEGSRLTVL.

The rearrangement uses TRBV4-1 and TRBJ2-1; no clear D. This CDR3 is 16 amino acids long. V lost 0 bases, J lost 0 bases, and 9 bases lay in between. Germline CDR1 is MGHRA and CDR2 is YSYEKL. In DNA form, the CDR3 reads TGCGCCAGCAGCCAAGAGGGCAGTTACTCCTACAATGAGCAGTTCTTC. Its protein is CASSQEGSYSYNEQFF.

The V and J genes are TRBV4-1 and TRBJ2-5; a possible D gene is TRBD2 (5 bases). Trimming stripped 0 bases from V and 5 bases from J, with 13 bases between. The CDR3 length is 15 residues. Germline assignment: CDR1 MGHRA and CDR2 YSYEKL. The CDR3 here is CASSQEGRETETQYF. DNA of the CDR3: TGCGCCAGCAGCCAAGAAGGGAGAGAGACGGAGACCCAGTACTTC.

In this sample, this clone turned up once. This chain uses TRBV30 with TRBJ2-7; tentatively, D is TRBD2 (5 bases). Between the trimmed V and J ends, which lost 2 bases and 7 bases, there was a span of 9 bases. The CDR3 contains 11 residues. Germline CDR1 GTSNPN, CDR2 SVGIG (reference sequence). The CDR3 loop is CAWSLTREQYF. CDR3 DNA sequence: TGTGCCTGGAGTTTAACTAGGGAGCAGTACTTC.

The CDR3 sequence is CASSSWTGDTEAFF. Here the CDR3 DNA reads TGTGCCAGCAGTTCGTGGACAGGGGACACTGAAGCTTTCTTT. The chain is built from TRBV28 and TRBJ1-1, with 9 bases fitting TRBD1. The length of the CDR3 is 14 residues. Germline CDR1 MDHEN, CDR2 SYDVKM. V gave up 4 bases and J gave up 3 bases; unmatched junction bases: 3.

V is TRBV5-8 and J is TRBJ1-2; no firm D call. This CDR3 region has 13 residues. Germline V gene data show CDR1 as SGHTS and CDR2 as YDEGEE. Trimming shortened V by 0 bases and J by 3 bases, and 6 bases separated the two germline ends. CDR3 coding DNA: TGTGCCAGCAGCTTGGATGGGTACTATGGCTACACCTTC. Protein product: CASSLDGYYGYTF. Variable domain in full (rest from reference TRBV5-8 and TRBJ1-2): EAGVTQSPTHLIKTRGQQATLRCSPISGHTSVYWYQQALGLGLQFLLWYDEGEERNRGNFPPRFSGRQFPNYSSELNVNALELEDSALYLCASSLDGYYGYTFGSGTRLTVV.

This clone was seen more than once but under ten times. The CDR3 loop is CASSQGTGVSYEQYF. The CDR3 coding sequence is TGCGCCAGCAGCCAGGGGACAGGGGTCTCCTACGAGCAGTACTTC. The chain links TRBV4-3 to TRBJ2-7; 10 nucleotides match TRBD1. V trimming: 3 bases; J trimming: 0 bases; junction bases outside the gene matches: 2. Germline V gene data show CDR1 as LGHNA and CDR2 as YSLEER. This CDR3 is 15 amino acids long.

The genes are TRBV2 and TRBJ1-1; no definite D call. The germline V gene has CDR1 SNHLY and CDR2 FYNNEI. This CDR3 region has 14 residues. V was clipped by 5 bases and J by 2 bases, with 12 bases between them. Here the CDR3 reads CASSLPLLNTEAFF. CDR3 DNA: TGTGCCAGCAGTTTACCCCTTTTAAACACTGAAGCTTTCTTT.

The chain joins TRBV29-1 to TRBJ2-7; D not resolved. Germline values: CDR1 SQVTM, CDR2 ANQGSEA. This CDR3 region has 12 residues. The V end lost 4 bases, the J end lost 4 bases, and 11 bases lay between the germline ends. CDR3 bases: TGCAGCGTTGCTTTAAGGCCGTACGAGCAGTACTTC. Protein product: CSVALRPYEQYF.

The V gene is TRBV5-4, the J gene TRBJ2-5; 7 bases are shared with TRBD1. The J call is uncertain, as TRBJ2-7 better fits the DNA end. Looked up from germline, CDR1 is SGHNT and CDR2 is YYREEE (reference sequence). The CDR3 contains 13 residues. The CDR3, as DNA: TGTGCCATTGGGGCAGGGGGTGGATACGAGCAGTACTTC. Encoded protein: CAIGAGGGYEQYF.

For the CDR3, the DNA is TGTGCCAGCAGCCGGAATGTCGAGCGTGCCGAGCAGTACTTC. Encoded protein: CASSRNVERAEQYF. The rearrangement joins TRBV11-2 to TRBJ2-7, with no clear D. The V end was cut by 5 bases, the J end by 6 bases, with 17 bases between. This CDR3 has 14 amino acids. Germline V gene data show CDR1 as SGHAT and CDR2 as FQNNGV.

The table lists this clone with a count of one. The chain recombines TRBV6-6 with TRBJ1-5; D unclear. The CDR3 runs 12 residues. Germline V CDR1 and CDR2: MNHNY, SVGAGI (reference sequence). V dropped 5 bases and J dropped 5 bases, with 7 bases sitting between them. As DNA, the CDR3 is TGTGCCAGCAGTCCCTCTGATCAGCCCCAGCATTTT. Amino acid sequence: CASSPSDQPQHF.

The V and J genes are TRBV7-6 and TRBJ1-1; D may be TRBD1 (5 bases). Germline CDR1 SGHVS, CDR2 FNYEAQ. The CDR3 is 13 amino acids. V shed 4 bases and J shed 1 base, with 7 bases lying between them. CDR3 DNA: TGTGCCAGCAGCTCAGGACAGAACACTGAAGCTTTCTTT. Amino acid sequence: CASSSGQNTEAFF.

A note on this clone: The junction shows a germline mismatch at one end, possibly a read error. Here the CDR3 DNA reads TGTGCCAGCAGCCTAGGACAGGCCGAGACCCAGTACTTC. Protein sequence: CASSLGQAETQYF. V and J are TRBV13 and TRBJ2-5; 7 bases line up with TRBD1. The germline V gene has CDR1 PRHDT and CDR2 FYEKMQ (reference sequence). This CDR3 region has 13 residues.

The CDR3 DNA is TGTGCCTGGAGTGTATTGTGGCAGGGAGGCTACGAGCAGTACTTC. Amino acid sequence: CAWSVLWQGGYEQYF. This chain connects TRBV30 to TRBJ2-7; the D gene is possibly TRBD2 (6 bases). The CDR3 sequence is 15 residues long. Germline V gives CDR1 GTSNPN, CDR2 SVGIG (reference sequence). The ends were cut back, 0 bases at V and 3 bases at J, with 15 bases in the middle.

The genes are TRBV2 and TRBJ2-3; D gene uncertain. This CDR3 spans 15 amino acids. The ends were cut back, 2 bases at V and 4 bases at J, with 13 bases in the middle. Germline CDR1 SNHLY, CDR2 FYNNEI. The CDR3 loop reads CASSEKVLRADTQYF. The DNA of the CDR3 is TGTGCCAGCAGTGAAAAGGTCCTCCGCGCAGATACGCAGTATTTT.